This T cell receptor beta chain was identified in a study of shared clonotypes between healthy human individuals. Turning to the study itself: The people who gave samples were two women and a few men aged 18 to 49. The study's findings and limits: Apart from blood, nothing was sampled; tissue repertoires likely differ.

Clones were read by immunoSEQ multiplex PCR, and TCRdb kept only the in-frame ones, dropping some. The table has about 1.1 million clones, around 78% seen once. Of note for this clone: Its antigen is not identified.

Splitting the CD4+ cells yielded a CD45RA+ naive subset and a CD45RA-negative memory subset. The CDR3 loop spans 13 amino acids. The sequencing input was memory CD4+ T cells from PBMCs. Specified subset: CD45RA-negative fraction. This chain links TRBV21-1 with TRBJ1-1. TRBV21-1 is termed a pseudogene. The clonotype originates from a man between 18 and 35 years old in good health. Some clones in this sample may be carry-over from other donors' samples. The CDR3 DNA sequence: TGTGCCCCCGTTGTTCGGGGGAACACTGAAGCTTTCTTT. Translating it yields CAPVVRGNTEAFF.